Listed below are T cell receptor beta chains from one sample, sequenced in a study of ipilimumab plus nivolumab after autologous stem cell transplantation. The data were produced by immunoSEQ multiplex PCR, yet TCRdb's version contains in-frame clones alone and is incomplete. The sample records tens of thousands of clones, 75% to 85% being singletons. The starting material was PBMCs, obtained in a trial of ipilimumab plus nivolumab as post-transplant consolidation. The receptors stem from a male donor with diffuse large B-cell lymphoma. Both conserved end residues are part of each CDR3. The D gene is left open where the match is weak. Some rows mark clone size as missing; the rest say once, few, many or name a class of expanded clone.

- | TRBD2 | TRBJ2-3 | TRBV13 | 17 | CASSSYSGGSSTDTQYF | TGTGCCAGCAGCTCCTATAGCGGGGGGTCTAGCACAGATACGCAGTATTTT
- | TRBD2 | TRBJ2-2 | TRBV27 | 19 | CASSYRVAGGSAAGGELFF | TGTGCCAGCAGTTACCGGGTAGCGGGGGGTTCCGCCGCGGGCGGGGAGCTGTTTTTT
- | TRBD1 | TRBJ1-5 | TRBV9 | 14 | CASSGTGGGQPQHF | TGTGCCAGCAGCGGGACAGGGGGCGGACAGCCCCAGCATTTT
- | - | TRBJ2-5 | TRBV7-2 | 14 | CASSLGAVQETQYF | TGTGCCAGCAGCCTTGGCGCGGTGCAAGAGACCCAGTACTTC
- | TRBD1 | TRBJ1-5 | TRBV5-1 | 18 | CASSCNRGRNGSNQPQHF | TGCGCCAGCAGCTGTAACAGGGGGCGGAATGGGAGCAATCAGCCCCAGCATTTT
- | TRBD1 | TRBJ2-6 | TRBV7-9 | 16 | CASSLQGAVGANVLTF | TGTGCCAGCAGCCTACAGGGGGCGGTCGGGGCCAACGTCCTGACTTTC
- | TRBD1 | TRBJ1-2 | TRBV7-2 | 13 | CASSQDREDGYTF | TGTGCCAGCAGCCAGGACAGGGAGGATGGCTACACCTTC
- | - | TRBJ2-3 | TRBV7-6 | 17 | CASSLVSQAREPATQYF | TGTGCCAGCAGCTTAGTCAGTCAGGCCAGGGAGCCAGCTACGCAGTATTTT
- | TRBD1 | TRBJ2-1 | TRBV7-2 | 13 | CASSPDRVNEQFF | TGTGCCAGCAGCCCCGACAGGGTGAATGAGCAGTTCTTC
- | - | TRBJ1-2 | TRBV2 | 13 | CASRAVGYYGYTF | TGTGCCAGCAGGGCGGTGGGATACTATGGCTACACCTTC
- | - | TRBJ1-2 | TRBV6-1 | 14 | CASRGVGELGGYTF | TGTGCCAGCAGGGGGGTAGGGGAGCTCGGCGGCTACACCTTC
- | TRBD2 | TRBJ2-3 | TRBV29-1 | 14 | CSAGEGLSTDTQYF | TGCAGCGCGGGGGAGGGGTTGAGCACAGATACGCAGTATTTT
- | - | TRBJ2-7 | TRBV9 | 15 | CASSATAGSSYEQYF | TGTGCCAGCAGCGCAACAGCAGGGAGCTCCTACGAGCAGTACTTC
- | - | TRBJ1-1 | TRBV18 | 14 | CASSPQGSDTEAFF | TGTGCCAGCTCACCTCAGGGATCGGACACTGAAGCTTTCTTT
- | - | TRBJ1-2 | TRBV6-1 | 14 | CASQNWAQSDGYTF | TGTGCCAGCCAGAACTGGGCACAATCGGACGGCTACACCTTC
- | TRBD2 | TRBJ2-5 | TRBV2 | 17 | CASSERASGGWGETQYF | TGTGCCAGCAGTGAGCGGGCTAGCGGGGGTTGGGGGGAGACCCAGTACTTC
- | TRBD2 | TRBJ2-3 | TRBV19 | 18 | CASSINSLAGASTDTQYF | TGTGCCAGTAGTATAAACTCACTAGCGGGGGCTAGCACAGATACGCAGTATTTT
- | - | TRBJ2-6 | TRBV5-5 | 17 | CASSLAIGDSGANVLTF | TGTGCCAGCAGCTTGGCTATCGGGGACTCTGGGGCCAACGTCCTGACTTTC
once | - | TRBJ2-6 | TRBV9 | 16 | CASSVVGTSGANVLTF | TGTGCCAGCAGCGTAGTTGGGACCTCTGGGGCCAACGTCCTGACTTTC
- | TRBD1 | TRBJ2-2 | TRBV5-4 | 14 | CASSWDRGSGELFF | TGTGCCAGCAGCTGGGACAGGGGGAGTGGGGAGCTGTTTTTT
few | - | TRBJ2-7 | TRBV7-8 | 11 | CASSLGDEQYF | TGTGCCAGCAGCTTAGGGGACGAGCAGTACTTC
few | TRBD1 | TRBJ1-3 | TRBV12-5 | 16 | CASGPWDSLSGNTIYF | TGTGCTAGTGGTCCCTGGGACAGCCTCTCTGGAAACACCATATATTTT
- | - | TRBJ2-2 | TRBV2 | 12 | CASSDDTGELFF | TGTGCCAGCAGTGACGACACCGGGGAGCTGTTTTTT
- | TRBD2 | TRBJ2-2 | TRBV4-1 | 16 | CASSQESGGNTGELFF | TGCGCCAGCAGCCAAGAGTCGGGGGGGAACACCGGGGAGCTGTTTTTT
few | - | TRBJ2-3 | TRBV7-9 | 16 | CASSFVSSTLSDTQYF | TGTGCCAGCAGCTTTGTCAGTTCTACTTTGTCGGATACGCAGTATTTT
- | - | TRBJ2-3 | TRBV9 | 14 | CASSGRRSTDTQYF | TGTGCCAGCAGCGGAAGACGGAGCACAGATACGCAGTATTTT
- | - | TRBJ2-1 | TRBV19 | 14 | CASSTRPPYNEQFF | TGTGCCAGTAGTACACGACCTCCCTACAATGAGCAGTTCTTC
once | TRBD1 | TRBJ2-3 | TRBV11-2 | 15 | CASSDPRGRTDTQYF | TGTGCCAGCAGCGACCCCAGGGGGAGAACAGATACGCAGTATTTT
- | - | TRBJ2-3 | TRBV5-1 | 15 | CASQETGRNTDTQYF | TGCGCCAGCCAAGAAACAGGGAGAAACACAGATACGCAGTATTTT
- | TRBD1 | TRBJ1-1 | TRBV5-1 | 14 | CASSLGDRGSEAFF | TGCGCCAGCAGCTTGGGGGACAGGGGTTCTGAAGCTTTCTTT
- | - | TRBJ2-2 | TRBV7-8 | 14 | CASSLLRDTGELFF | TGTGCCAGCAGCTTACTTCGAGACACCGGGGAGCTGTTTTTT
- | - | TRBJ2-5 | TRBV5-8 | 15 | CASTLGGRYQETQYF | TGTGCCAGCACTCTAGGAGGGCGGTACCAAGAGACCCAGTACTTC
once | TRBD1 | TRBJ2-2 | TRBV11-3 | 16 | CASSLGLQGITGELFF | TGTGCCAGCAGCTTAGGCTTACAGGGGATCACCGGGGAGCTGTTTTTT
- | - | TRBJ1-6 | TRBV6-1 | 15 | CASSDTGRNNSPLHF | TGTGCCAGCAGTGACACAGGGAGGAATAATTCACCCCTCCACTTT
few | TRBD1 | TRBJ1-2 | TRBV19 | 14 | CASSNPDRGYGYTF | TGTGCCAGTAGCAACCCTGACAGGGGATATGGCTACACCTTC
- | - | TRBJ1-4 | TRBV7-2 | 14 | CASSRVATNEKLFF | TGTGCCAGCAGCCGGGTGGCAACTAATGAAAAACTGTTTTTT
- | TRBD2 | TRBJ2-3 | TRBV19 | 15 | CASSFSGGAPDTQYF | TGTGCCAGTAGTTTCAGCGGGGGGGCCCCAGATACGCAGTATTTT
- | - | TRBJ1-1 | TRBV12-5 | 13 | CASGLRDGTEAFF | TGTGCTAGTGGTCTCAGGGATGGCACTGAAGCTTTCTTT
once | TRBD1 | TRBJ1-2 | TRBV15 | 14 | CATSRWTGNYGYTF | TGTGCCACCAGCAGGTGGACAGGGAACTATGGCTACACCTTC
- | - | TRBJ1-1 | TRBV6-5 | 12 | CASSRKNTEAFF | TGTGCCAGCAGTCGGAAGAACACTGAAGCTTTCTTT
- | - | TRBJ1-1 | TRBV7-2 | 13 | CAGSGGARTEAFF | TGTGCAGGATCGGGGGGGGCGAGGACTGAAGCTTTCTTT
- | - | TRBJ1-2 | TRBV5-5 | 14 | CASSLGPQPGPVSF | TGTGCCAGCAGCTTGGGACCCCAACCGGGTCCCGTATCATTC
- | - | TRBJ2-1 | TRBV4-2 | 13 | CASSQEGLGEQFF | TGTGCCAGCAGCCAAGAAGGGCTAGGTGAGCAGTTCTTC
- | - | TRBJ1-1 | TRBV6-1 | 11 | CASKLYTEAFF | TGTGCCAGCAAATTATACACTGAAGCTTTCTTT